These 5 T cell receptor beta chains came from one sample sequenced in a study of T-cell reconstitution after alpha-beta-depleted transplantation in children. TCRbeta library preparation incorporated unique molecular identifiers. TCRdb processed the PCR reads anew with MiXCR; each CDR3 protein has one entry. The sample records under 350,000 distinct CDR3 sequences, around 9.6% being singletons. The material sequenced was PBMCs from the stem cell graft donor, taken from the stem cell graft. The receptors here all came from a human donor who donated a stem cell graft to a child with SCID.

V and J are TRBV20-1 and TRBJ2-7; D is possibly TRBD1 (5 bases). V lost 6 bases, J lost 7 bases, and 13 bases lay in between. Germline values: CDR1 DFQATT, CDR2 SNEGSKA (reference sequence). The CDR3 covers 11 residues. CDR3 coding DNA: TGCAGTGCCCGCAGGGAATGGGAGCAGTACTTC. Protein product: CSARREWEQYF.

This clonotype was seen ten or more times. The chain is built from TRBV5-1 and TRBJ2-2, with a weak D call TRBD2 (6 bases). This CDR3 is built from 16 residues. Germline-derived CDR1 and CDR2 are SGHRS and YFSETQ. With 6 bases removed from V and 0 bases from J, the gap between germline ends came to 15 bases. CDR3 in DNA: TGCGCCAGCACCTCCCTAGCGCCAGCGAACACCGGGGAGCTGTTTTTT. This encodes CASTSLAPANTGELFF.

The chain recombines TRBV20-1 with TRBJ1-1; D unclear. V lost 3 bases, J lost 4 bases, and 9 bases lay in between. This CDR3 comprises 12 residues. Looked up from germline, CDR1 is DFQATT and CDR2 is SNEGSKA (reference sequence). This chain's CDR3 is CSASKLPTEAFF. CDR3 nucleotide sequence: TGCAGTGCTAGTAAACTTCCCACTGAAGCTTTCTTT.

This clonotype was observed a few times. The chain is built from TRBV11-2 and TRBJ2-7; D is ambiguous. The CDR3 spans 18 residues. The germline V and J ends were trimmed by 4 bases and 0 bases, with 22 bases remaining between them. From germline, CDR1 is SGHAT and CDR2 FQNNGV. The CDR3 sequence: CASSSRPSGHFSSYEQYF. The CDR3 bases are TGTGCCAGCAGCTCCCGGCCCAGTGGGCACTTTAGCTCCTACGAGCAGTACTTC.

Only a few counts were recorded for this clonotype. The J gene is TRBJ1-2, the V gene TRBV5-1; D gene uncertain. CDR3 length: 15 residues. V was cut by 0 bases and J by 3 bases, with 12 bases left in between. Germline assignment: CDR1 SGHRS and CDR2 YFSETQ. The CDR3 loop is CASSLAPSKDYGYTF. The CDR3, as DNA: TGCGCCAGCAGCTTGGCGCCTTCGAAGGACTATGGCTACACCTTC.